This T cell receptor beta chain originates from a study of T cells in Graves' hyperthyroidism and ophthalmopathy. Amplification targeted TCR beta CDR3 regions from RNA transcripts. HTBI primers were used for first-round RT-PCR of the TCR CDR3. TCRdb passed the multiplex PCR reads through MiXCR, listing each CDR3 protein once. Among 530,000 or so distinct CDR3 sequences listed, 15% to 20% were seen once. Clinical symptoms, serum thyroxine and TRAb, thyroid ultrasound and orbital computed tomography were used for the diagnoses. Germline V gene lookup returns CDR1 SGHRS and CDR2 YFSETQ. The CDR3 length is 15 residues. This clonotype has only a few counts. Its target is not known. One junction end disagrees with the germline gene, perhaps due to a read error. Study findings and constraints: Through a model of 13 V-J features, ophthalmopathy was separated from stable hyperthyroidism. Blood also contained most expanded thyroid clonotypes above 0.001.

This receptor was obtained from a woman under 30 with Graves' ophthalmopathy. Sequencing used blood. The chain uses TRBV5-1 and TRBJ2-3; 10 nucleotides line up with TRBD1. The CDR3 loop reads CASSFGQGETDTQYF. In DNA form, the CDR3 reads TGCGCCAGCAGCTTCGGACAGGGGGAAACAGATACGCAATATTTT.